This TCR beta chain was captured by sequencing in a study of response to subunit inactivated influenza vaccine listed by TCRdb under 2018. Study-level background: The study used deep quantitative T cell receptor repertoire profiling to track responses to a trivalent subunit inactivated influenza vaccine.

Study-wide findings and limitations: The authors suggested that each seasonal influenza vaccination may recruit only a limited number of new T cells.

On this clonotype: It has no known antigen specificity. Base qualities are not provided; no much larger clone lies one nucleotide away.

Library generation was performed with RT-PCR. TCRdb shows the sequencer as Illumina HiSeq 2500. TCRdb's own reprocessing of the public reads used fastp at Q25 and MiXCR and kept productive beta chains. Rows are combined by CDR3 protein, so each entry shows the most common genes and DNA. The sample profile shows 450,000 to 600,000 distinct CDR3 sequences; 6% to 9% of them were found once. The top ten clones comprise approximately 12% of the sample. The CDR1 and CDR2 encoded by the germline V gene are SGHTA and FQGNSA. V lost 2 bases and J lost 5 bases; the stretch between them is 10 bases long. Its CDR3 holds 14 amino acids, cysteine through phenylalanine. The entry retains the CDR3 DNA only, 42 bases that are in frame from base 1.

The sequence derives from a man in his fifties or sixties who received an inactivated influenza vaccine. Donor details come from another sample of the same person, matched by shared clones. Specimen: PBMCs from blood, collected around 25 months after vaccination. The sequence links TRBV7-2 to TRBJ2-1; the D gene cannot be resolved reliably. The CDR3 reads CASSLSGTNNEQFF. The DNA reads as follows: TGTGCCAGCAGCTTATCCGGAACGAACAATGAGCAGTTCTTC.